One sample yielded the 28 T cell receptor beta chains listed below, sequenced in a study of blood T cell repertoires in COVID-19. Measured with immunoSEQ multiplex PCR; TCRdb has only the in-frame clones, and not every one. The sample lists about 240,000 clones; approximately 84% were seen once. The source material was peripheral blood. All receptors derive from a man aged 50 to 60 with acute or convalescent COVID-19.

The chain is built from TRBV27 and TRBJ1-5; weak D call: TRBD1 (5 bases). V lost 2 bases, J lost 3 bases, and 11 bases lay in between. Germline CDR1 and CDR2: MNHEY and SMNVEV (reference sequence). There are 15 residues in the CDR3. The CDR3 DNA is TGTGCCAGCAGTTTAGACCAGGGTCTCAATCAGCCCCAGCATTTT. Residues: CASSLDQGLNQPQHF.

The rearrangement links TRBV6-5 to TRBJ1-3; the D is unclear. Trimming cost V 7 bases and J 0 bases, with 7 bases left between them. The germline gives CDR1 MNHEY, CDR2 SVGAGI. This CDR3 comprises 13 residues. The CDR3 region is CASMSISGNTIYF. CDR3 sequence (DNA): TGTGCCAGCATGAGTATCTCTGGAAACACCATATATTTT.

The rearrangement links TRBV13 to TRBJ2-5, with 7 bases lining up with TRBD1. Germline V gives CDR1 PRHDT, CDR2 FYEKMQ (reference sequence). J lost 4 bases, V lost 5 bases, and 10 bases had no gene match. The CDR3 is made up of 15 amino acids. CDR3 nucleotides: TGTGCCAGCAGCCCGGCAACAGGGGTGGTAGAGACCCAGTACTTC. This sequence encodes CASSPATGVVETQYF.

This chain uses TRBV5-4 with TRBJ1-2; TRBD1 is a possible D gene (5 bases). The germline gives CDR1 SGHNT, CDR2 YYREEE (reference sequence). CDR3 length: 15 amino acids. Trimming took 4 bases from V and 6 from J, leaving 19 bases between them. CDR3 bases: TGTGCCAGCAGCCCCGGCCGGACACCGATCAATGGCTACACCTTC. This sequence encodes CASSPGRTPINGYTF. Supplemented by reference TRBV5-4 and TRBJ1-2, the full variable domain reads ETGVTQSPTHLIKTRGQQVTLRCSSQSGHNTVSWYQQALGQGPQFIFQYYREEENGRGNFPPRFSGLQFPNYSSELNVNALELDDSALYLCASSPGRTPINGYTFGSGTRLTVV.

This clone was detected a few times. The gene calls are TRBV2 and TRBJ2-2; D may be TRBD1 (5 bases). The V end lost 6 bases, the J end lost 7 bases, and 12 bases lay between the germline ends. This CDR3 is built from 13 residues. The germline gives CDR1 SNHLY, CDR2 FYNNEI. The CDR3 reads CASSPGSGGELFF. The CDR3 DNA reads TGTGCCAGCAGCCCAGGGTCGGGCGGGGAGCTGTTTTTT.

This sequence joins TRBV19 and TRBJ1-3; 9 positions agree with TRBD1. The CDR3 length is 17 residues. Germline V gives CDR1 LNHDA, CDR2 SQIVND (reference sequence). The trim removed 6 bases at V and 0 bases at J, leaving 9 bases unmatched. The CDR3 loop reads CASRDTGQGYSGNTIYF. The CDR3 DNA reads as TGTGCCAGTAGGGACACGGGACAGGGTTACTCTGGAAACACCATATATTTT.

This chain joins TRBV10-3 and TRBJ2-3; D is possibly TRBD2 (5 bases). The CDR3 sequence is 15 residues long. CDR1 is ENHRY and CDR2 is SYGVKD in the germline V gene. Trimming left V 2 bases short and J 0 bases short, with 9 bases between. In DNA, the CDR3 is TGTGCCATCAGTGAGAAAAGCGGTAGCACAGATACGCAGTATTTT. Protein sequence: CAISEKSGSTDTQYF.

V gene TRBV27 combines with J gene TRBJ1-1; weak D call: TRBD1 (5 bases). This CDR3 contains 14 residues. Trimming removed 5 bases at V and 5 bases at J, with 15 bases between. The germline V gene has CDR1 MNHEY and CDR2 SMNVEV (reference sequence). CDR3 nucleotide sequence: TGTGCCAGCAGTCTCACCCGACAGTTTACTGAAGCTTTCTTT. Translated, it gives CASSLTRQFTEAFF.

The chain is built from TRBV9 and TRBJ2-1, with 12 bases fitting TRBD2. Germline CDR1 and CDR2: SGDLS and YYNGEE. This CDR3 contains 15 residues. The J segment lost 7 bases and the V segment lost 3 bases, leaving 5 bases of the junction unmatched. In DNA form, the CDR3 reads TGTGCCAGCAGCGCCCGGACTAGCGGGGTAAATGAGCAGTTCTTC. This translates into CASSARTSGVNEQFF.

The chain has TRBV3-1 (or the pseudogene TRBV3-2) and TRBJ2-7, with 7 bases that match TRBD2. Germline lookup yields CDR1 LGHDT and CDR2 YNNKEL (reference sequence). The V segment lost 4 bases and the J segment 3 bases; nucleotides outside the gene matches: 12. This CDR3 has 16 amino acids. The CDR3 DNA reads as TGTGCCAGCAGCCTACGATGGGGGGGGAGAGGCTACGAGCAGTACTTC. Protein sequence: CASSLRWGGRGYEQYF.

This chain links TRBV27 with TRBJ2-7; 7 bases are a match to TRBD1. The CDR3 contains 14 residues. The germline CDR1 and CDR2 sequences are MNHEY and SMNVEV (reference sequence). Trimming removed 4 bases from V and 4 bases from J; junction bases left unmatched: 7. In nucleotides, the CDR3 is TGTGCCAGCAGTTCGTACGGGACAGAGTACGAGCAGTACTTC. It is translated as CASSSYGTEYEQYF.

The rearrangement links TRBV3-1 (or the pseudogene TRBV3-2) to TRBJ2-6, with TRBD2 as a possible D gene (5 bases). V was pared by 6 bases and J by 0 bases, with 9 bases between. This CDR3 is 15 amino acids long. CDR1 and CDR2 from the germline V gene are LGHDT and YNNKEL (reference sequence). The CDR3 DNA follows: TGTGCCAGCAGTTCACTAGTCTCTGGGGCCAACGTCCTGACTTTC. This encodes CASSSLVSGANVLTF.

This clone occurred once. The chain has TRBV6-6 and TRBJ1-5; possibly TRBD1 for D (6 bases). CDR1 and CDR2 (germline): MNHNY, SVGAGI (reference sequence). CDR3 size: 16 residues. V dropped 3 bases and J dropped 5 bases, with 17 bases sitting between them. Here the CDR3 reads CASSYGQNRVDQPQHF. The CDR3, as DNA: TGTGCCAGCAGTTATGGGCAAAACAGGGTTGATCAGCCCCAGCATTTT.

This rearrangement joins TRBV6-2 or TRBV6-3 to TRBJ1-5; no definite D call. This CDR3 is built from 14 residues. Germline CDR1 is MNHEY and CDR2 is SVGEGT. V gave up 5 bases and J gave up 3 bases, with 11 bases separating them. The CDR3 nucleotides are TGTGCCAGCAGTCTGCGCAGGCTCAATCAGCCCCAGCATTTT. It encodes CASSLRRLNQPQHF.

This sequence joins TRBV9 and TRBJ2-2, with 14 bases aligning to TRBD2. The CDR3 contains 16 residues. V dropped 3 bases and J dropped 6; count of bases not matched to a gene: 4. CDR1 is SGDLS, CDR2 YYNGEE, per germline. CDR3 amino acids: CASSERLAGGPGELFF. The CDR3 nucleotides are TGTGCCAGCAGCGAACGACTAGCGGGGGGGCCCGGGGAGCTGTTTTTT.

The chain recombines TRBV6-5 with TRBJ2-3; 10 nucleotides align to TRBD2. With V trimmed by 2 bases and J by 7 bases, 6 bases remained unmatched. Looked up from germline, CDR1 is MNHEY and CDR2 is SVGAGI. The CDR3 runs to 15 residues. The chain's CDR3 is CASSYRLAGVNTQYF. The CDR3, as DNA: TGTGCCAGCAGTTACCGCCTAGCGGGAGTGAATACGCAGTATTTT.

This clone was picked up one time. The chain has TRBV9 and TRBJ2-6; 8 bases match TRBD1. This CDR3 is built from 18 residues. Germline V gene lookup returns CDR1 SGDLS and CDR2 YYNGEE. Trimming removed 4 bases from V and 0 bases from J; junction bases left unmatched: 9. The CDR3 DNA follows: TGTGCCAGCAGCCCAACGGGACAGGTCAGCTCTGGGGCCAACGTCCTGACTTTC. Amino acid sequence: CASSPTGQVSSGANVLTF.

The chain carries TRBV28 and TRBJ2-7; 7 nucleotides agree with TRBD2. CDR1 is MDHEN and CDR2 is SYDVKM in the germline V gene. Trimming cost V 7 bases and J 6 bases; bases outside gene matches: 9. This CDR3 spans 13 amino acids. CDR3 sequence reads: CASTGGRAFEQYF. CDR3 DNA: TGTGCCAGCACTGGAGGGAGGGCCTTCGAGCAGTACTTC.

In this sample, this clone turned up once. The CDR3 sequence is CASSIWGSGLETQYF. The CDR3 region has the DNA TGTGCCAGTAGTATTTGGGGGAGCGGGCTAGAGACCCAGTACTTC. This sequence joins TRBV19 and TRBJ2-5; tentatively, D is TRBD2 (6 bases). CDR3 length: 15 amino acids. The ends were cut back, 3 bases at V and 4 bases at J, with 15 bases in the middle. Germline V lookup: CDR1 LNHDA, CDR2 SQIVND (reference sequence).

DNA of the CDR3: TGTGCCAGCAGCAACTCTGGGACAGGGGGCAGATTTTACGAGCAGTACTTC. Its protein product is CASSNSGTGGRFYEQYF. The V and J genes are TRBV7-9 and TRBJ2-7, with 12 nucleotides matching TRBD1. V gave up 5 bases and J gave up 4 bases; unmatched junction bases: 12. Germline assignment: CDR1 SEHNR and CDR2 FQNEAQ (reference sequence). The CDR3 length is 17 residues. Variable domain in full (rest from reference TRBV7-9 and TRBJ2-7): DTGVSQNPRHKITKRGQNVTFRCDPISEHNRLYWYRQTLGQGPEFLTYFQNEAQLEKSRLLSDRFSAERPKGSFSTLEIQRTEQGDSAMYLCASSNSGTGGRFYEQYFGPGTRLTVT.

This CDR3 is CAWSGTGGSATNEKLFF. As DNA, the CDR3 is TGTGCCTGGAGTGGGACAGGGGGGTCTGCAACTAATGAAAAACTGTTTTTT. V gene TRBV30 combines with J gene TRBJ1-4; 10 positions match TRBD1. The CDR3 contains 17 residues. Trimming cost V 1 base and J 0 bases; bases outside gene matches: 5. Germline V gene lookup returns CDR1 GTSNPN and CDR2 SVGIG (reference sequence).

The chain uses TRBV2 and TRBJ2-1; a weak D match, TRBD2 (6 bases). CDR1 and CDR2 (germline): SNHLY, FYNNEI. The CDR3 runs 14 residues. Deletions cut 7 bases from V and 0 bases from J, with 10 bases between. CDR3 loop: CASTWDSSYNEQFF. Written as DNA, the CDR3 is TGTGCCAGCACGTGGGACTCCTCCTACAATGAGCAGTTCTTC.

The rearrangement links TRBV18 to TRBJ2-2; TRBD1 is a possible D gene (6 bases). The CDR3 contains 15 residues. V was trimmed by 7 bases and J by 0 bases, leaving 12 bases between them. Germline loops: CDR1 KGHSH, CDR2 LQKENI. As DNA, the CDR3 is TGTGCCAGCTGCACGGACAGACCGAACACCGGGGAGCTGTTTTTT. Its translation: CASCTDRPNTGELFF.

The chain carries TRBV27 and TRBJ2-3, with D tentatively TRBD2 (5 bases). V dropped 2 bases and J dropped 3 bases, with 6 bases sitting between them. The CDR3 is 13 residues long. Germline V gene sequence: CDR1 MNHEY, CDR2 SMNVEV (reference sequence). The CDR3: CASSLEGTDTQYF. The CDR3 bases are TGTGCCAGCAGTTTAGAGGGAACAGATACGCAGTATTTT.

The chain employs TRBV6-4 and TRBJ2-3; TRBD1 matches at 9 bases. The CDR3 is 15 amino acids. The J segment lost 3 bases and the V segment lost 6 bases, leaving 7 bases of the junction unmatched. The V gene's germline CDR1 is MRHNA and CDR2 SNTAGT. CDR3 protein: CASRQGARMTDTQYF. The CDR3 nucleotides are TGTGCCAGCAGACAGGGGGCGCGGATGACAGATACGCAGTATTTT.

This clone was detected many times. The chain links TRBV6-1 to TRBJ2-7; D uncertain. The germline CDR1 and CDR2 sequences are MNHNS and SASEGT. V lost 3 bases to trimming and J lost 0 bases, with 9 bases between them. The CDR3 contains 14 residues. Here the CDR3 reads CASSDSPSSYEQYF. The CDR3 DNA reads TGTGCCAGCAGTGATAGTCCAAGCTCCTACGAGCAGTACTTC.

V is TRBV6-5 and J is TRBJ1-1; D gene uncertain. Trimming took off 2 bases at V and 7 bases at J, with 14 bases between the two ends. CDR1 is MNHEY, CDR2 SVGAGI, per germline. CDR3 length equals 14 residues. The CDR3 nucleotides are TGTGCCAGCAGTTACCGGATCCGTAGGAGTGAAGCTTTCTTT. As protein: CASSYRIRRSEAFF.

This sequence joins TRBV28 and TRBJ1-6; a possible D gene is TRBD1 (5 bases). The V and J ends lost 1 base and 7 bases respectively, with 11 bases between them. The CDR3 sequence is 15 residues long. Germline CDR1 is MDHEN and CDR2 is SYDVKM. The CDR3 nucleotides read TGTGCCAGCAGTTTATTCGCCGGGGGAAATTCACCCCTCCACTTT. This sequence encodes CASSLFAGGNSPLHF.